This entry lists 14 T cell receptor beta chains sequenced from one sample in a study of blood T cell repertoires in COVID-19. Using immunoSEQ multiplex PCR, the repertoire was profiled, and TCRdb retains in-frame clones only, with some absent. The sample lists tens of thousands of clones; roughly four fifths were seen once. Source material: peripheral blood. Source of these receptors: a woman older than 75 with acute or convalescent COVID-19.

The genes are TRBV23-1 and TRBJ1-6; a possible D gene is TRBD1 (5 bases). TRBV23-1 is treated as an ORF (open reading frame) with a function not yet certain. The CDR3 covers 15 residues. The V and J ends lost 8 bases and 5 bases respectively, with 16 bases between them. As DNA, the CDR3 is TGCGCCAGCCGACGGAGCGGGACTGATAATTCACCCCTCCACTTT. Amino acid sequence: CASRRSGTDNSPLHF.

V is TRBV4-2 and J is TRBJ2-3; TRBD2 matches at 7 bases. The CDR3 length is 15 residues. The trim removed 2 bases at V and 5 bases at J, leaving 7 bases unmatched. Germline lookup yields CDR1 LGHNA and CDR2 YNFKEQ. CDR3 protein: CASSQPETGGDTQYF. In DNA form, the CDR3 reads TGTGCCAGCAGCCAACCGGAGACGGGGGGAGATACGCAGTATTTT.

The chain recombines TRBV9 with TRBJ1-1; TRBD1 might be the D (5 bases). The germline gives CDR1 SGDLS, CDR2 YYNGEE. The CDR3 loop spans 14 amino acids. Trimming left V 0 bases short and J 2 bases short, with 8 bases between. The CDR3 here is CASSVGTSNTEAFF. The CDR3 bases are TGTGCCAGCAGCGTAGGGACATCCAACACTGAAGCTTTCTTT. The variable domain in full, with the rest retrieved from reference TRBV9 and TRBJ1-1, is DSGVTQTPKHLITATGQRVTLRCSPRSGDLSVYWYQQSLDQGLQFLIQYYNGEERAKGNILERFSAQQFPDLHSELNLSSLELGDSALYFCASSVGTSNTEAFFGQGTRLTVV.

The V and J genes are TRBV6-6 and TRBJ1-1; TRBD1 matches at 10 bases. Germline CDR1 reads MNHNY; CDR2 reads SVGAGI (reference sequence). Trimming cost V 7 bases and J 5 bases; bases outside gene matches: 7. The CDR3 contains 14 residues. The CDR3: CASIAGQGMTEAFF. Here the CDR3 DNA reads TGTGCCAGCATCGCGGGACAGGGGATGACTGAAGCTTTCTTT.

The CDR3 reads CASKRDEGVTEAFF. The CDR3 bases are TGCGCCAGCAAGAGGGATGAGGGGGTCACTGAAGCTTTCTTT. The chain recombines TRBV5-1 with TRBJ1-1; a possible D gene is TRBD1 (6 bases). The V gene's germline CDR1 is SGHRS and CDR2 YFSETQ. V was clipped by 6 bases and J by 4 bases, with 16 bases between them. The CDR3 runs to 14 residues.

The gene calls are TRBV19 and TRBJ2-1, with 7 nucleotides matching TRBD2. This CDR3 comprises 13 residues. V dropped 3 bases and J dropped 8; count of bases not matched to a gene: 4. Germline V gene data show CDR1 as LNHDA and CDR2 as SQIVND (reference sequence). CDR3 region: CASSMEAGDEQFF. In DNA form, the CDR3 reads TGTGCCAGTAGTATGGAGGCGGGAGATGAGCAGTTCTTC.

V is TRBV5-1 and J is TRBJ2-1; 7 bases align to TRBD2. The trim removed 0 bases at V and 1 base at J, leaving 7 bases unmatched. This CDR3 spans 17 amino acids. The germline V gene encodes CDR1 SGHRS and CDR2 YFSETQ. CDR3 nucleotide sequence: TGCGCCAGCAGCTTGGAACCCAGCGGGGCTTCCTACAATGAGCAGTTCTTC. Translation: CASSLEPSGASYNEQFF.

This chain joins TRBV30 and TRBJ1-5, with D hard to call. The V and J ends lost 1 base and 6 bases respectively, with 7 bases between them. The CDR3 is 12 residues long. The germline CDR1 and CDR2 sequences are GTSNPN and SVGIG (reference sequence). The CDR3 sequence is CAWSEGGQPQHF. CDR3 nucleotides: TGTGCCTGGAGTGAGGGAGGTCAGCCCCAGCATTTT.

This chain connects TRBV10-3 to TRBJ1-5; D not certain. Trimming stripped 5 bases from V and 6 bases from J, with 11 bases between. The CDR3 consists of 13 residues. Germline V CDR1 and CDR2: ENHRY, SYGVKD. The CDR3 loop reads CAISLQESQPQHF. The CDR3 bases are TGTGCCATCAGTCTCCAAGAGAGTCAGCCCCAGCATTTT.

This rearrangement joins TRBV12-3 or TRBV12-4 to TRBJ1-2; maybe TRBD1 (5 bases). V lost 6 bases, J lost 4 bases, and 9 bases lay in between. This CDR3 region has 12 residues. DNA of the CDR3: TGTGCCAGCAGGACAGAACCCTATGGCTACACCTTC. It is translated as CASRTEPYGYTF.

The chain carries TRBV5-4 and TRBJ2-1; TRBD2 aligns across 9 bases. V was clipped by 4 bases and J by 0 bases; unmatched bases: 8. From germline, CDR1 is SGHNT and CDR2 YYREEE (reference sequence). This CDR3 contains 17 residues. CDR3 bases: TGTGCCAGCAGCCCCCGCAGCGGGGGGAGCTCCTACAATGAGCAGTTCTTC. Residues: CASSPRSGGSSYNEQFF. The whole variable domain, filled in from reference TRBV5-4 and TRBJ2-1, reads ETGVTQSPTHLIKTRGQQVTLRCSSQSGHNTVSWYQQALGQGPQFIFQYYREEENGRGNFPPRFSGLQFPNYSSELNVNALELDDSALYLCASSPRSGGSSYNEQFFGPGTRLTVL.

J is TRBJ2-2 and V is TRBV5-1; D might be TRBD2 (5 bases). V lost 4 bases, J lost 6 bases, and 16 bases lay in between. The germline CDR1 and CDR2 sequences are SGHRS and YFSETQ. This CDR3 comprises 15 residues. The chain's CDR3 is CASSPLALEAGELFF. The DNA for the CDR3 is TGCGCCAGCAGCCCTTTAGCACTAGAGGCCGGGGAGCTGTTTTTT.

This chain links TRBV3-1 (or the pseudogene TRBV3-2) with TRBJ2-7, with D possibly being TRBD2 (5 bases). Germline CDR1 LGHDT, CDR2 YNNKEL (reference sequence). CDR3 length equals 17 residues. The V gene lost 2 bases and the J gene lost 4 bases, with 21 bases spanning the gap. CDR3 in DNA: TGTGCCAGCAGCCAACTGACCATTGAGGGCCTTACTTACGAGCAGTACTTC. This translates into CASSQLTIEGLTYEQYF.

The chain employs TRBV10-3 and TRBJ1-3; a possible D gene is TRBD1 (5 bases). CDR1 ENHRY and CDR2 SYGVKD come from the germline V gene. This CDR3 has 16 residues. Trimming took 0 bases from V and 7 from J, leaving 16 bases between them. CDR3 sequence reads: CAISESRGISGNTIYF. The CDR3 region has the DNA TGTGCCATCAGTGAGTCGCGGGGGATCTCGGGGAACACCATATATTTT.